This TCR beta chain is from a study of T cells in Graves' hyperthyroidism and ophthalmopathy. This clonotype has at least ten counts. Trimming removed 8 bases from V and 6 bases from J, with 9 bases in between. The CDR3 has 11 residues. Germline V lookup: CDR1 SNHLY, CDR2 FYNNEI. Ophthalmopathy in the patients scored at least 3 on Clinical Activity Score and at least 4 on NOSPECS grade, lasting under 3 months. Researchers took RNA transcripts and amplified the TCR beta CDR3 regions from them. The HTBI primer set drove a first-round RT-PCR of the TCR CDR3. MiXCR was run by TCRdb on the multiplex PCR reads, yielding one entry per CDR3 protein. The repertoire holds over 250,000 distinct CDR3 sequences, with roughly 22% as singletons.

The V call is TRBV2, the J call TRBJ2-3, with D uncertain. The specimen sequenced was blood. The source of this sequence is a man under 40 with Graves' ophthalmopathy. This CDR3 reads CASSSEDTQYF. The CDR3 coding sequence is TGTGCCAGCTCAAGCGAGGATACGCAGTATTTT.